These 4 T cell receptor beta chains came from one sample sequenced in a study of vaccination effects on CD4 cells after COVID-19. Sequenced by immunoSEQ multiplex PCR; TCRdb stores in-frame clones only, minus some. The sample holds tens of thousands of clones, roughly 79% seen once. Pools of viral peptides were used by the ViraFEST assay to expand antigen-specific CD4+ T cells ahead of sequencing. Having been cultured for 10 days, the cells underwent CD4+ T cell isolation. As their vaccination, participants received two doses of either BNT162b2 or mRNA-1273. For these TCRs, the target antigens are not known. The sample consisted of CD4+ T cells from PBMCs cultured with HCoV-OC43 spike peptides, taken after COVID-19 vaccination. As for subset: HCoV-OC43 spike overlapping peptide pool stimulation. These receptor sequences come from a human donor who received a COVID-19 vaccine.

The chain employs TRBV28 and TRBJ1-5; 7 bases map to TRBD1. V lost 7 bases and J lost 0; bases outside the gene matches: 12. Germline V gives CDR1 MDHEN, CDR2 SYDVKM. The CDR3 contains 17 residues. CDR3 sequence reads: CASTRRTGGYSNQPQHF. CDR3 sequence (DNA): TGTGCCAGCACCCGACGGACAGGCGGATATAGCAATCAGCCCCAGCATTTT. The variable domain in full, with the rest retrieved from reference TRBV28 and TRBJ1-5, is DVKVTQSSRYLVKRTGEKVFLECVQDMDHENMFWYRQDPGLGLRLIYFSYDVKMKEKGDIPEGYSVSREKKERFSLILESASTNQTSMYLCASTRRTGGYSNQPQHFGDGTRLSIL.

V and J are TRBV29-1 and TRBJ2-3; D is perhaps TRBD1 (5 bases). The CDR3 length is 14 residues. The germline V and J ends were trimmed by 2 bases and 0 bases, with 9 bases remaining between them. The germline CDR1 and CDR2 sequences are SQVTM and ANQGSEA. The CDR3 bases are TGCAGCGTTGAAACGACAGCGAGCACAGATACGCAGTATTTT. Translated: CSVETTASTDTQYF.

This clone was found a few times. The rearrangement links TRBV5-1 to TRBJ1-1; D ambiguous. The V and J ends lost 0 bases and 0 bases respectively, with 3 bases between them. The CDR3 contains 13 residues. Germline V gene data show CDR1 as SGHRS and CDR2 as YFSETQ. CDR3: CASSLELNTEAFF. The CDR3 DNA sequence: TGCGCCAGCAGCTTGGAACTGAACACTGAAGCTTTCTTT.

The genes are TRBV24-1 and TRBJ2-3; tentative D call: TRBD2 (6 bases). The ends were cut back, 6 bases at V and 1 base at J, with 13 bases in the middle. Germline V gene data show CDR1 as KGHDR and CDR2 as SFDVKD. The CDR3 covers 15 residues. The CDR3: CATSTPRGGTDTQYF. The CDR3 DNA sequence: TGTGCCACCAGTACCCCCCGCGGGGGCACAGATACGCAGTATTTT.